These 32 T cell receptor beta chains originate from one sample sequenced in a study of blood T cell repertoires in COVID-19. The assay was immunoSEQ multiplex PCR, and TCRdb's table has in-frame clones only and misses some. Here the sample spans about 240,000 clones, around 82% being singletons. The sample comprised PBMCs or T cells enriched from blood (not recorded which). The source of these receptors is a woman aged 40 to 55 who had been exposed to COVID-19.

This clone occurred a few times. The chain uses TRBV19 and TRBJ2-7; TRBD1 matches at 11 bases. This CDR3 has 14 amino acids. CDR1 and CDR2 from the germline V gene are LNHDA and SQIVND (reference sequence). The V and J ends lost 10 bases and 2 bases, in that order; junction bases with no gene match: 7. This chain's CDR3 is CATEGGQGAYEQYF. In DNA form, the CDR3 reads TGTGCCACCGAGGGGGGACAGGGGGCCTACGAGCAGTACTTC.

The chain is built from TRBV30 and TRBJ1-1, with 8 bases that match TRBD1. This CDR3 has 10 residues. Germline V gene sequence: CDR1 GTSNPN, CDR2 SVGIG (reference sequence). Trimming at V came to 5 bases and at J to 11 bases, leaving 4 bases not matched to a gene. CDR3 DNA: TGTGCCTGGGGACAGGGCTGGGCTTTCTTT. Its protein is CAWGQGWAFF.

This clone was observed once. The chain joins TRBV5-4 to TRBJ1-2, with D perhaps TRBD1 (6 bases). Germline V gives CDR1 SGHNT, CDR2 YYREEE (reference sequence). V lost 9 bases to trimming and J lost 4 bases, with 22 bases between them. The CDR3 is made up of 15 amino acids. CDR3 nucleotide sequence: TGTGCCACCACAAATCAAGCCAGGGGTCCCTATGGCTACACCTTC. Its translation is CATTNQARGPYGYTF.

This chain joins TRBV4-2 and TRBJ2-7, with 14 bases aligning to TRBD2. The CDR3 contains 16 residues. V gave up 4 bases and J gave up 0 bases; unmatched junction bases: 2. Germline CDR1 is LGHNA and CDR2 is YNFKEQ. The CDR3, as DNA: TGTGCCAGCAGCCGCGGACTAGCGGGGGGCTCCTACGAGCAGTACTTC. Translation gives CASSRGLAGGSYEQYF.

This clone occurred many times. The V call is TRBV10-3, the J call TRBJ2-7; 9 positions agree with TRBD1. Germline V CDR1 and CDR2: ENHRY, SYGVKD. CDR3 length equals 14 residues. V gave up 6 bases and J gave up 5 bases; unmatched junction bases: 8. The CDR3 reads CAISVGQGSDEQYF. Here the CDR3 DNA reads TGTGCCATCAGCGTAGGACAGGGGAGTGACGAGCAGTACTTC.

Many counts were recorded for this clone. This chain connects TRBV9 to TRBJ2-3; 11 bases align to TRBD2. Germline-derived CDR1 and CDR2 are SGDLS and YYNGEE. The CDR3 has 16 amino acids. V was pared by 3 bases and J by 4 bases, with 7 bases of the junction left unmatched. CDR3 residues: CASSALAGGEADTQYF. CDR3 nucleotides: TGTGCCAGCAGCGCGCTAGCGGGGGGTGAAGCAGATACGCAGTATTTT.

In this sample, this clone turned up once. The rearrangement links TRBV2 to TRBJ2-5, with a tentative D call TRBD2 (6 bases). Per the germline V gene, CDR1 is SNHLY and CDR2 is FYNNEI. V was cut by 7 bases and J by 7 bases, with 16 bases left in between. The CDR3 is 13 amino acids. The CDR3 sequence: CASTRSGSGTQYF. The CDR3 DNA sequence: TGTGCCAGCACCCGAAGCGGGTCGGGGACCCAGTACTTC.

V usage is TRBV2 and J usage is TRBJ1-6, with D possibly being TRBD1 (6 bases). The CDR3 totals 15 residues. The V end lost 6 bases, the J end lost 6 bases, and 15 bases lay between the germline ends. CDR1 SNHLY and CDR2 FYNNEI come from the germline V gene. CDR3 in amino acids: CASSLQGALNSPLHF. Written as DNA, the CDR3 is TGTGCCAGCAGCCTACAGGGCGCCCTTAATTCACCCCTCCACTTT.

The J gene is TRBJ1-6, the V gene TRBV27, with 7 bases identical to TRBD1. With 8 bases clipped from V and 2 bases from J, the junction kept 6 bases outside the gene matches. The CDR3 sequence is 15 residues long. Looked up from germline, CDR1 is MNHEY and CDR2 is SMNVEV (reference sequence). CDR3 region: CASGDRKTYNSPLHF. For the CDR3, the DNA is TGTGCCAGCGGGGACAGAAAGACCTATAATTCACCCCTCCACTTT.

The chain couples TRBV7-2 to TRBJ2-7, with TRBD2 matching over 7 bases. This CDR3 contains 15 residues. J was trimmed by 1 base and V by 5 bases; bases with no gene match: 8. CDR1 and CDR2 (germline): SGHTA, FQGNSA. The CDR3 DNA follows: TGTGCCAGCAGCCAGCGGGGATTCGATTCCTACGAGCAGTACTTC. Translated: CASSQRGFDSYEQYF.

The V gene is TRBV20-1, the J gene TRBJ1-3; possible D gene TRBD1, 5 bases. Trimming left V 3 bases short and J 3 bases short, with 9 bases between. In germline, CDR1 is DFQATT, CDR2 SNEGSKA (reference sequence). CDR3 size: 13 residues. This CDR3 reads CSASVGVGNTIYF. DNA for the CDR3: TGCAGTGCTAGTGTAGGGGTTGGAAACACCATATATTTT.

V is TRBV7-2 and J is TRBJ2-3, with D uncertain. Germline CDR1 SGHTA, CDR2 FQGNSA. Between the trimmed V and J ends, which lost 2 bases and 2 bases, there was a span of 2 bases. The CDR3 contains 12 residues. The CDR3 protein is CASSLLTDTQYF. The DNA of the CDR3 is TGTGCCAGCAGCTTACTCACAGATACGCAGTATTTT.

This chain links TRBV5-4 with TRBJ2-7, with a weak D call TRBD1 (6 bases). Between the trimmed V and J ends, which lost 4 bases and 1 base, there was a span of 15 bases. Germline-derived CDR1 and CDR2 are SGHNT and YYREEE (reference sequence). This CDR3 has 15 amino acids. CDR3: CASSPPGERSYEQYF. CDR3 in DNA: TGTGCCAGCAGCCCTCCAGGGGAACGATCCTACGAGCAGTACTTC. The complete variable domain, with remaining parts taken from reference TRBV5-4 and TRBJ2-7, reads ETGVTQSPTHLIKTRGQQVTLRCSSQSGHNTVSWYQQALGQGPQFIFQYYREEENGRGNFPPRFSGLQFPNYSSELNVNALELDDSALYLCASSPPGERSYEQYFGPGTRLTVT.

CDR3 sequence: CATRTGGRTEAFF. The CDR3 nucleotides read TGTGCCACCAGGACAGGGGGTAGGACTGAAGCTTTCTTT. This chain joins TRBV10-3 and TRBJ1-1; TRBD1 agrees at 10 bases. There are 13 residues in the CDR3. Germline-derived CDR1 and CDR2 are ENHRY and SYGVKD. Trimming cost V 10 bases and J 5 bases; bases outside gene matches: 7.

The rearrangement uses TRBV20-1 and TRBJ2-1, with 8 positions matching TRBD2. CDR3 length: 13 residues. CDR1 is DFQATT and CDR2 is SNEGSKA in the germline V gene (reference sequence). Trimming took 3 bases from V and 6 from J; bases not matched to a gene: 4. The CDR3 loop is CSASATSGNEQFF. The DNA of the CDR3 is TGCAGTGCTAGTGCTACTAGCGGCAATGAGCAGTTCTTC.

The chain employs TRBV5-6 and TRBJ1-2; 7 bases agree with TRBD1. CDR1 and CDR2 (germline): SGHDT, YYEEEE. The CDR3 extends over 13 amino acids. V shed 2 bases and J 6 bases; nucleotides not matched to a gene: 4. CDR3 sequence (DNA): TGTGCCAGCAGCTTTACAGGGGAGGATGGCTACACCTTC. It is translated as CASSFTGEDGYTF.

The chain is built from TRBV28 and TRBJ2-7; the D gene is possibly TRBD2 (6 bases). The V gene lost 5 bases and the J gene lost 6 bases, with 8 bases spanning the gap. Germline V gives CDR1 MDHEN, CDR2 SYDVKM. The CDR3 loop spans 11 amino acids. The CDR3 protein is CASSGGFEQYF. CDR3 nucleotides: TGTGCCAGCAGTGGGGGGTTCGAGCAGTACTTC.

This chain links TRBV7-8 with TRBJ2-1, with a weak D call TRBD1 (6 bases). The CDR3 totals 15 residues. V was clipped by 1 base and J by 4 bases, with 11 bases between them. The germline V gene has CDR1 SGHVS and CDR2 FQNEAQ. CDR3 sequence: CASSLVGQGYNEQFF. CDR3 bases: TGTGCCAGCAGCTTAGTAGGCCAGGGGTACAATGAGCAGTTCTTC.

This clone came up once. The gene calls are TRBV6-5 and TRBJ1-4; a weak D match, TRBD1 (5 bases). Trimming left V 7 bases short and J 0 bases short, with 9 bases between. The CDR3 is 14 amino acids. CDR1 is MNHEY and CDR2 is SVGAGI in the germline V gene. The chain's CDR3 is CASKTGATNEKLFF. The CDR3 DNA reads TGTGCCAGCAAAACGGGGGCAACTAATGAAAAACTGTTTTTT.

V gene TRBV7-2 combines with J gene TRBJ2-5, with TRBD2 matching 9 bases. The ends lost 4 bases at V and 3 bases at J; junction bases unmatched: 0. CDR1 and CDR2 from the germline V gene are SGHTA and FQGNSA. The CDR3 length is 13 residues. CDR3 loop: CASSWTSEETQYF. In DNA form, the CDR3 reads TGTGCCAGCAGCTGGACTAGCGAAGAGACCCAGTACTTC.

The chain employs TRBV5-1 and TRBJ1-6; D not certain. The CDR3 is 15 amino acids. Germline V gives CDR1 SGHRS, CDR2 YFSETQ. Trimming took off 0 bases at V and 12 bases at J, with 16 bases between the two ends. DNA of the CDR3: TGCGCCAGCAGCTTGGATGGGAGAGAAGGCATACCCCTCCACTTT. Its translation: CASSLDGREGIPLHF. Full variable domain (rest looked up from reference TRBV5-1 and TRBJ1-6): KAGVTQTPRYLIKTRGQQVTLSCSPISGHRSVSWYQQTPGQGLQFLFEYFSETQRNKGNFPGRFSGRQFSNSRSEMNVSTLELGDSALYLCASSLDGREGIPLHFGNGTRLTVT.

This rearrangement joins TRBV14 to TRBJ1-1, with TRBD1 as a possible D gene (5 bases). Trimming left V 2 bases short and J 7 bases short, with 14 bases between. Germline CDR1 is SGHDN and CDR2 is FVKESK. This CDR3 is built from 14 residues. CDR3 protein: CASSQLTGGSEAFF. In DNA, the CDR3 is TGTGCCAGCAGCCAACTCACTGGGGGGAGTGAAGCTTTCTTT.

The chain joins TRBV19 to TRBJ1-6, with TRBD1 identical over 8 bases. The ends lost 5 bases at V and 9 bases at J; junction bases unmatched: 6. CDR1 and CDR2 from the germline V gene are LNHDA and SQIVND (reference sequence). The CDR3 sequence is 14 residues long. This CDR3 is CASSFGQGASPLHF. Written as DNA, the CDR3 is TGTGCCAGTAGTTTTGGGCAGGGGGCTTCACCCCTCCACTTT.

The V gene is TRBV10-3, the J gene TRBJ1-1, with a weak D call TRBD1 (6 bases). This CDR3 is built from 12 residues. Germline CDR1 and CDR2: ENHRY and SYGVKD. The germline V and J ends were trimmed by 6 bases and 9 bases, with 14 bases remaining between them. CDR3 coding DNA: TGTGCCATCAGCGACCCGGACAGCAAAGCTTTCTTT. Amino acid sequence: CAISDPDSKAFF.

This clone was seen at least ten times. The DNA of the CDR3 is TGTGCCAGCAGGCAACCGAGAGTGCCCGGAAACACCATATATTTT. It codes for CASRQPRVPGNTIYF. This chain uses TRBV6-5 with TRBJ1-3, with no clear D. The V end lost 6 bases, the J end lost 4 bases, and 16 bases lay between the germline ends. CDR3 length: 15 amino acids. CDR1 and CDR2 (germline): MNHEY, SVGAGI.

The count of this clone is one. In the same sample, other DNA sequences code for this CDR3. The chain recombines TRBV7-9 with TRBJ1-2; no firm D call. Germline V gene sequence: CDR1 SEHNR, CDR2 FQNEAQ (reference sequence). The V and J ends lost 0 bases and 2 bases respectively, with 10 bases between them. The length of the CDR3 is 15 residues. DNA for the CDR3: TGTGCCAGCAGCTTAGCCGGGGATACCAACTATGGCTACACCTTC. Encoded protein: CASSLAGDTNYGYTF. The full variable domain, completed using reference TRBV7-9 and TRBJ1-2, is DTGVSQNPRHKITKRGQNVTFRCDPISEHNRLYWYRQTLGQGPEFLTYFQNEAQLEKSRLLSDRFSAERPKGSFSTLEIQRTEQGDSAMYLCASSLAGDTNYGYTFGSGTRLTVV.

The chain couples TRBV9 to TRBJ2-7; 10 bases agree with TRBD2. V was pared by 3 bases and J by 2 bases, with 5 bases of the junction left unmatched. Germline CDR1 SGDLS, CDR2 YYNGEE. The CDR3 totals 15 residues. DNA of the CDR3: TGTGCCAGCAGCGCCGACCTAGCGGGGGCCTACGAGCAGTACTTC. Residues: CASSADLAGAYEQYF.

This clone was recorded only once. The V call is TRBV28, the J call TRBJ1-2, with 8 bases identical to TRBD1. This CDR3 has 15 amino acids. J was trimmed by 8 bases and V by 2 bases; bases with no gene match: 10. Germline V CDR1 and CDR2: MDHEN, SYDVKM. This CDR3 reads CASSLQPQGAGGYTF. The CDR3 nucleotides are TGTGCCAGCAGTTTACAGCCCCAGGGGGCAGGCGGCTACACCTTC.

CDR3 nucleotide sequence: TGTGCCAGCAGCTTAGACTCCAGCTCCTACAATGAGCAGTTCTTC. This codes for CASSLDSSSYNEQFF. The chain links TRBV11-2 to TRBJ2-1, with no clear D. Trimming took 0 bases from V and 0 from J, leaving 6 bases between them. The CDR3 contains 15 residues. Germline V gene sequence: CDR1 SGHAT, CDR2 FQNNGV.

V is TRBV18 and J is TRBJ2-7; D perhaps matches TRBD2 (5 bases). Germline V CDR1 and CDR2: KGHSH, LQKENI. CDR3 length equals 14 residues. V gave up 3 bases and J gave up 5 bases, with 14 bases separating them. The CDR3 bases are TGTGCCAGCTCACCCGGACGGGGTCGGGACGAGCAGTACTTC. Translation: CASSPGRGRDEQYF.

The chain links TRBV29-1 to TRBJ1-2, with 7 bases matching TRBD1. The germline gives CDR1 SQVTM, CDR2 ANQGSEA. V lost 1 base and J lost 1; bases outside the gene matches: 3. The CDR3 has 14 amino acids. The CDR3 loop is CSVEGRGINYGYTF. CDR3 DNA: TGCAGCGTTGAAGGCAGGGGGATTAACTATGGCTACACCTTC.

This rearrangement joins TRBV24-1 to TRBJ2-2, with D perhaps TRBD2 (7 bases). From germline, CDR1 is KGHDR and CDR2 SFDVKD. V was clipped by 12 bases and J by 0 bases, with 16 bases between them. The length of the CDR3 is 15 residues. The CDR3 spells CAGGGGFANTGELFF. CDR3 in DNA: TGTGCCGGGGGAGGGGGGTTCGCGAACACCGGGGAGCTGTTTTTT.